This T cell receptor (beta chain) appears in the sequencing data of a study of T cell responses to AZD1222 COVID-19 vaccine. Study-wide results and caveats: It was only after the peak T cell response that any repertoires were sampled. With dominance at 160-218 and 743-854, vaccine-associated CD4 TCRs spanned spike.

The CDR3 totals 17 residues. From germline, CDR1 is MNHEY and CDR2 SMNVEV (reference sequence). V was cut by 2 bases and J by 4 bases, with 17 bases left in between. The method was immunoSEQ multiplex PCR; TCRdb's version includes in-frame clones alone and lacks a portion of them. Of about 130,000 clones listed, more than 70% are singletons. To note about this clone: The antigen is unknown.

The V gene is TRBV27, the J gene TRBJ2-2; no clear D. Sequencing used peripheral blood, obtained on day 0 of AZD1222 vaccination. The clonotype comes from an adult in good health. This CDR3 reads CASSLIGGGHPTGELFF. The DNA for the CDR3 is TGTGCCAGCAGTTTAATTGGTGGCGGCCACCCCACCGGGGAGCTGTTTTTT.